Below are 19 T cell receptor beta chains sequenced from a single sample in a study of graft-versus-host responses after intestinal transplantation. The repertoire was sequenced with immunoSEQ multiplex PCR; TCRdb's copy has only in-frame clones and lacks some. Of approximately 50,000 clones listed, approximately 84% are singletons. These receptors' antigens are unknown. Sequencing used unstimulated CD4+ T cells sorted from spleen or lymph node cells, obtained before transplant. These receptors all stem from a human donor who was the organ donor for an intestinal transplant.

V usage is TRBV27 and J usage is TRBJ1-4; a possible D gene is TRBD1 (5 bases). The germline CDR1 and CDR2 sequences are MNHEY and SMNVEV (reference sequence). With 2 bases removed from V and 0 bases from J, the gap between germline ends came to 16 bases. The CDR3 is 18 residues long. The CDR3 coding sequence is TGTGCCAGCAGTTTAAGCGGGCCAGGGCTTGCAACTAATGAAAAACTGTTTTTT. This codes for CASSLSGPGLATNEKLFF.

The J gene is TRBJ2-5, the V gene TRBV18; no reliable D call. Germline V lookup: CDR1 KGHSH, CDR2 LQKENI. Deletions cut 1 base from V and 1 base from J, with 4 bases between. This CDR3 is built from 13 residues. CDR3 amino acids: CASSPRAQETQYF. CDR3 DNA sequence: TGTGCCAGCTCACCACGAGCCCAAGAGACCCAGTACTTC. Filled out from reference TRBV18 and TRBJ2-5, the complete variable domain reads NAGVMQNPRHLVRRRGQEARLRCSPMKGHSHVYWYRQLPEEGLKFMVYLQKENIIDESGMPKERFSAEFPKEGPSILRIQQVVRGDSAAYFCASSPRAQETQYFGPGTRLLVL.

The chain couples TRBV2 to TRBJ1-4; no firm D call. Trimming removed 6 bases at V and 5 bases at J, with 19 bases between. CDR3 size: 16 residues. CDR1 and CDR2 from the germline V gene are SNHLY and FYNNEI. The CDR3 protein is CASSPLPGLENEKLFF. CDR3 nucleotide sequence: TGTGCCAGCAGCCCTCTACCGGGCCTTGAGAATGAAAAACTGTTTTTT.

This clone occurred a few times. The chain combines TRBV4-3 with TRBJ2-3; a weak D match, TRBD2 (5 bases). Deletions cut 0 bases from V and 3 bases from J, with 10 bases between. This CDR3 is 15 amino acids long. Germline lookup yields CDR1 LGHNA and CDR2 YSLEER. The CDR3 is CASSQDKGATDTQYF. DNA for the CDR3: TGCGCCAGCAGCCAAGATAAGGGAGCAACAGATACGCAGTATTTT.

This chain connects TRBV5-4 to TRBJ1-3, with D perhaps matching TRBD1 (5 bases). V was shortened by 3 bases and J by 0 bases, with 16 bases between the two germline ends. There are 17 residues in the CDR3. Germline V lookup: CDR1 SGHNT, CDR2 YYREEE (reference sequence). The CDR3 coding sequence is TGTGCCAGCAGCTGGGGCGGGCTTGGCCTCTCTGGAAACACCATATATTTT. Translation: CASSWGGLGLSGNTIYF.

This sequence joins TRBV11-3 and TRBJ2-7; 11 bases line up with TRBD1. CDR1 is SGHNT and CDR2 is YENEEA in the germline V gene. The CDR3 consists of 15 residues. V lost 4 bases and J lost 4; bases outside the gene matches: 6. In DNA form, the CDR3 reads TGTGCCAGCAGCTCCCTAGGGACAGGGGGTTACGAGCAGTACTTC. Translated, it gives CASSSLGTGGYEQYF.

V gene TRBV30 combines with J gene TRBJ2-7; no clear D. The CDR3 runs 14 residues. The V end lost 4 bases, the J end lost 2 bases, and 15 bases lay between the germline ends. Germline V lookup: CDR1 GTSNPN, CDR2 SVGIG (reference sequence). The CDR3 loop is CAWTLPRAPYEQYF. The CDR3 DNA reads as TGTGCCTGGACCCTCCCCCGGGCCCCCTACGAGCAGTACTTC.

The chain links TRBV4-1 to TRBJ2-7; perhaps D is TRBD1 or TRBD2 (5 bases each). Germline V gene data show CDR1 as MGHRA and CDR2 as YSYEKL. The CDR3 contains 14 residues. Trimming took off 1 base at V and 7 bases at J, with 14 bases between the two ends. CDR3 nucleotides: TGCGCCAGCAGCCAAGCGGGGCCGTTCAGGGAGCAGTACTTC. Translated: CASSQAGPFREQYF.

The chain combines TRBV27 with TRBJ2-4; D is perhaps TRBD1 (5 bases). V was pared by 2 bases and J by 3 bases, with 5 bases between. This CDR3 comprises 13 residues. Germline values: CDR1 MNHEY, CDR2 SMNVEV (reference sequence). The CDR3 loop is CASSLQGKNIQYF. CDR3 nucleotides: TGTGCCAGCAGTTTACAGGGCAAAAACATTCAGTACTTC.

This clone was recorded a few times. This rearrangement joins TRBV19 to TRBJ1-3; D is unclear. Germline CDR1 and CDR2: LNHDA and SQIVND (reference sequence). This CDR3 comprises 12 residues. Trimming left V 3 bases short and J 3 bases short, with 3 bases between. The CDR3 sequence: CASSILGNTIYF. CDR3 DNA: TGTGCCAGTAGTATCCTTGGAAACACCATATATTTT. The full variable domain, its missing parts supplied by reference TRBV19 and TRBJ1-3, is DGGITQSPKYLFRKEGQNVTLSCEQNLNHDAMYWYRQDPGQGLRLIYYSQIVNDFQKGDIAEGYSVSREKKESFPLTVTSAQKNPTAFYLCASSILGNTIYFGEGSWLTVV.

CDR3 nucleotides: TGTGCCAGCAGCTTTTTAGCCGGGACAGGGGGCGCTTGGACAGATACGCAGTATTTT. It translates to CASSFLAGTGGAWTDTQYF. The chain is built from TRBV11-2 and TRBJ2-3, with 12 bases fitting TRBD1. The CDR3 consists of 19 residues. The V and J ends lost 3 bases and 3 bases, in that order; junction bases with no gene match: 13. The germline CDR1 and CDR2 sequences are SGHAT and FQNNGV.

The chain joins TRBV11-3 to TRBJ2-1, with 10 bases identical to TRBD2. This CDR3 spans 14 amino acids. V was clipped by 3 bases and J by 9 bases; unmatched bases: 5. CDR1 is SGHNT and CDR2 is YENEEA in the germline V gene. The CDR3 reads CASSLKSGGGEQFF. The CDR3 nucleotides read TGTGCCAGCAGCTTGAAAAGCGGGGGGGGTGAGCAGTTCTTC.

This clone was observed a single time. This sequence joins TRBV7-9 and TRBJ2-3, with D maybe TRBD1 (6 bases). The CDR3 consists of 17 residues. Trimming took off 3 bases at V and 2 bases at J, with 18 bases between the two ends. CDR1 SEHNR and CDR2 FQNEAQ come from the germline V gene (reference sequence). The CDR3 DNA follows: TGTGCCAGCAGCTTTCCGGTTTTTAGGGGGATCACAGATACGCAGTATTTT. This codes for CASSFPVFRGITDTQYF.

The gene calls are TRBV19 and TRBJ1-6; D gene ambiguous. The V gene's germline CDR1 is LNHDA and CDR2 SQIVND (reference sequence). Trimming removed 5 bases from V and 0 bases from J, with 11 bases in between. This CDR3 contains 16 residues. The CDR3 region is CASSPESSSYNSPLHF. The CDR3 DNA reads TGTGCCAGTAGTCCCGAGTCTAGCTCCTATAATTCACCCCTCCACTTT.

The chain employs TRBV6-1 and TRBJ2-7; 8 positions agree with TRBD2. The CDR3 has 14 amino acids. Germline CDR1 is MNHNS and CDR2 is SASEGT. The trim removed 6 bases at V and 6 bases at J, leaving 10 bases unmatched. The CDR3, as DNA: TGTGCCAGCAGCCAAAAGCGGGAGACTAGCGAGCAGTACTTC. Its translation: CASSQKRETSEQYF.

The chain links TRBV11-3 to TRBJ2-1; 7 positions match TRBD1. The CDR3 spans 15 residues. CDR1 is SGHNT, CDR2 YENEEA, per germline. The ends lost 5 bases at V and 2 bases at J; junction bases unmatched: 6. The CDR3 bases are TGTGCCAGCAGCCCCGGGACAGACCCCTACAATGAGCAGTTCTTC. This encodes CASSPGTDPYNEQFF.

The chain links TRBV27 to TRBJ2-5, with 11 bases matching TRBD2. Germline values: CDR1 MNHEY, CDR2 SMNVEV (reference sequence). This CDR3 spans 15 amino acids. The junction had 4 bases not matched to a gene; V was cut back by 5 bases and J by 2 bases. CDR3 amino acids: CASSALAGAQETQYF. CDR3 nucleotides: TGTGCCAGCAGTGCACTAGCGGGGGCGCAAGAGACCCAGTACTTC.

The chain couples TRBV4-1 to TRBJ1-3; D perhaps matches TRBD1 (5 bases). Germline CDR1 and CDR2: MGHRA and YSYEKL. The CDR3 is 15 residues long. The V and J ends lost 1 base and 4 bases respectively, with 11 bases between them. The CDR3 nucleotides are TGCGCCAGCAGCCAAGTTGCAGGGACGGGAAACACCATATATTTT. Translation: CASSQVAGTGNTIYF.

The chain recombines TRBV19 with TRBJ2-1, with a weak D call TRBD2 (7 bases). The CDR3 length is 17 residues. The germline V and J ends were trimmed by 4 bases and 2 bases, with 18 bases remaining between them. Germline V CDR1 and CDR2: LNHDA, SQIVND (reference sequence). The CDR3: CASSTAGGGPTYNEQFF. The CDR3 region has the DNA TGTGCCAGTAGTACAGCCGGCGGGGGCCCTACCTACAATGAGCAGTTCTTC.